This TCR beta chain was profiled in a study of lymphopenia after photon versus proton radiotherapy. The study's findings and limits: After lymphocyte nadir, photon-treated repertoires showed oligoclonal expansion, especially CD8+ Temra. Relative stability marked proton patients; photon patients lost diversity and naive cells. Survival link was tested only in deceased patients; proton benefit remains a possibility. Post-nadir TCR diversity decline inversely tracked overall survival among those who died.

Generated by immunoSEQ multiplex PCR, the TCRdb table keeps only in-frame clones and is missing some. Of some 20,000 clones listed, about nine tenths are singletons. Notes on this clone: The antigen is undetermined.

Per germline, CDR1 SGHVS and CDR2 FQNEAQ. The CDR3 has 15 residues. The V end was cut by 3 bases, the J end by 1 base, with 10 bases between. This specimen consisted of peripheral blood, obtained from a patient treated with proton-based radiotherapy. The sequence was collected from a man in his 70s with pancreatic cancer. V gene TRBV7-8 combines with J gene TRBJ1-5; D unclear. CDR3 loop: CASSFGRQSNQPQHF. DNA of the CDR3: TGTGCCAGCAGCTTCGGCAGGCAAAGCAATCAGCCCCAGCATTTT.